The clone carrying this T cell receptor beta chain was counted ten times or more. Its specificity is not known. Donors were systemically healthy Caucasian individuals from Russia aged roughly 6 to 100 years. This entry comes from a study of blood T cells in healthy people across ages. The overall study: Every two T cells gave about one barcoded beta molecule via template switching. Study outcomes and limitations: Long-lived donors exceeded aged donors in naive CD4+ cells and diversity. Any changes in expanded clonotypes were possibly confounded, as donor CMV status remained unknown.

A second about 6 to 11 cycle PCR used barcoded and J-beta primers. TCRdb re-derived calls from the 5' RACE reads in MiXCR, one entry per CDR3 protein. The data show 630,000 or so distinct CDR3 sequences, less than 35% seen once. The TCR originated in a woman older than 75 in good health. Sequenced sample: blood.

CDR3 DNA sequence: TGTGCCAGCAGTGCGGACGGGTCCTACGAGCAGTACTTC. Amino acids: CASSADGSYEQYF. V gene TRBV12-3 or TRBV12-4 combines with J gene TRBJ2-7; D gene uncertain. Trimming cost V 5 bases and J 1 base, with 9 bases left between them. This CDR3 comprises 13 residues.